This note documents a single T cell receptor beta chain sequence. Germline V gene data show CDR1 as SGHVS and CDR2 as FNYEAQ. Trimming left V 4 bases short and J 6 bases short, with 11 bases between. The CDR3 is 13 residues long. Hyperthyroidism was newly diagnosed in patients aged 18 to 65 (duration under 2 months). Uncontrolled infection, other autoimmune disease, pregnancy and lactation each barred patients from inclusion. The PBMCs had their origin in about 9.7 ml of fresh peripheral blood. RNA transcripts were the template for amplifying TCR beta CDR3 regions. With the HTBI primer set, the TCR CDR3 went through a first round of RT-PCR. TCRdb reprocessed the multiplex PCR reads with MiXCR, giving one entry per CDR3 protein. This sample yields about 560,000 distinct CDR3 sequences, of which 15% to 20% are seen a single time; about 18% belongs to the top ten. This sample is part of a study of T cells in Graves' hyperthyroidism and ophthalmopathy. Study background: Peripheral blood was obtained at initial diagnosis, preceding any treatment.

The sequencing sample was made of blood. V is TRBV7-6 and J is TRBJ2-3; no definite D call. The sequence was obtained from a woman between 18 and 29 years old with Graves' hyperthyroidism. CDR3 amino acids: CASSSHLLDTQYF. The CDR3 DNA follows: TGTGCCAGCAGCTCACACCTATTGGATACGCAGTATTTT.